This T cell receptor beta chain was obtained from a study of shared clonotypes between healthy human individuals (dated by TCRdb to the early 2020s). With respect to the entire study: The cohort included a few men and a couple of women between 18 and 49 years of age. For each donor, CD4 naive and CD4 memory were each given three plates, CD8 naive was given two plates, and CD8 memory was given one plate. To estimate repertoire size and how much clonotype sharing occurs between individuals, the study deeply sequenced the blood TCR repertoires of five healthy adults. To increase sequencing depth and limit assay-specific biases, different laboratories used diverse techniques to prepare libraries and sequence TCR repertoires. Leukapheresis yielded between about 0.9 and 8.9 billion PBMCs per donor.

Using the deep immunoSEQ assay, TCR CDR3 regions were amplified from genomic DNA by multiplex PCR. Genomic DNA extracted from each cell subset was distributed evenly over all wells of several immunoSEQ 96-well plates, and each plate served as one replicate. For sorted subsets, about 200 ng genomic DNA, equal to some 30,000 T cell genomes, was loaded into each replicate PCR. Purified libraries were quantified with a Qubit 3.0 fluorometer, sized on a Bioanalyzer 2100, and re-quantified with the KAPA Library Quantification kit. Every immunoSEQ 96-well plate was sequenced on a dedicated single-read 150-cycle Illumina NextSeq 550 flow cell. Concerning the study's data processing: Because the immunoSEQ output included only junctional sequences and no quality scores, the filtering could not be the same as the filtering used for full-length reads. To assign V/J genes and CDR3, sequences were annotated using PyIR, a Python wrapper for IgBLAST v1.9, with IMGT germline references. Reads were filtered out if the reads had weak V/J assignments (E-value above 1e-6), no CDR3, stop codons, out-of-frame junctions, or ambiguous translated residues. V3J clonotypes were defined by identical inferred V gene, J gene, and CDR3 amino acid sequence. Percentage overlap between repertoires was calculated by dividing the number of shared unique clonotypes by the size of the smaller repertoire. RTK rarefaction, the Chao1 estimator, and Recon v2.1 estimates of unobserved clonotypes were used to assess repertoire richness. Generation probabilities for all TCRbeta clonotypes obtained by the gDNA method from a handful of donors were computed using OLGA. Held by TCRdb, this immuneACCESS table contains in-frame sequences only and omits some clones. Under half of the omission traces to an unresolved V gene where checked; the cause of the rest is unknown. D and trimming come from the DNA, and the V and J calls and clone size come from that table. The sample table lists roughly 650,000 clones, around 96% of them with a count of one. Less than 0.12% of the sample lies in the top ten.

Via the germline V gene (reference sequence), CDR1 is PRHDT and CDR2 FYEKMQ. Between the V and J ends, shortened by 1 base and 0 bases respectively, the junction contains 13 bases. From the cysteine up to the phenylalanine, the CDR3 has a length of 17 residues. Only the CDR3 portion is preserved as DNA: 51 bases, with reading frame beginning at the first base. Turning to this clone: Its antigen is unknown. Per-base qualities were not stored, and no clone one base away is much larger.

CD8 naive samples consisted of CD45RO-negative cells that were positively selected for CCR7, yielding a CD45RA+CCR7+ population without TemRA cells. The donors were healthy, HIV-negative adults with no recently reported acute infections or vaccinations. Every donor was a Caucasian adult residing in Nashville, Tennessee, USA. Blood was obtained by leukapheresis, after which PBMCs were separated by Ficoll-Histopaque density gradient centrifugation and cryopreserved in liquid nitrogen vapor phase. Purity and quantity of every magnetically sorted T cell population were checked by analytical flow cytometry. Genomic DNA was isolated from every sorted fraction and measured by UV absorbance on a Nanodrop 2000c. Points the paper makes about the study in general: Estimated clonotype richness was generally larger for naive than for memory subsets. Across four donors, approximately 5% of naive CD4, more than 3% of naive CD8, around 2.1% of memory CD4, and about 0.4% of memory CD8 clonotypes were shared. Only blood was sampled, and tissue TCR repertoires likely differ from those in blood. Compared with non-shared clonotypes, clonotypes shared by all four sorted-subset donors had higher generation probabilities. Incomplete sequencing was indicated by rarefaction of sorted-subset datasets, despite the large sequencing depth. Based on pairwise subsampling, the degree of clonotype sharing among donors was expected to be affected by sequencing depth. Because the study included a small number of donors, the genetic and exposure-history diversity represented was limited.

Sequencing was done on a sample of naive CD8+ T cells sorted from blood. Per the publication, the cell subset or site label means: CD45RA+CCR7+. Recombination linked TRBV13 to TRBJ2-4; matching of 5 bases hints at TRBD2 as the D gene. This sequence was found in a woman aged 30 to 39 in good health. The sequenced DNA: TGTGCCAGCAGCTTAGCCGGGGATGGTTTAGCCAAAAACATTCAGTACTTC. The resulting protein is CASSLAGDGLAKNIQYF.